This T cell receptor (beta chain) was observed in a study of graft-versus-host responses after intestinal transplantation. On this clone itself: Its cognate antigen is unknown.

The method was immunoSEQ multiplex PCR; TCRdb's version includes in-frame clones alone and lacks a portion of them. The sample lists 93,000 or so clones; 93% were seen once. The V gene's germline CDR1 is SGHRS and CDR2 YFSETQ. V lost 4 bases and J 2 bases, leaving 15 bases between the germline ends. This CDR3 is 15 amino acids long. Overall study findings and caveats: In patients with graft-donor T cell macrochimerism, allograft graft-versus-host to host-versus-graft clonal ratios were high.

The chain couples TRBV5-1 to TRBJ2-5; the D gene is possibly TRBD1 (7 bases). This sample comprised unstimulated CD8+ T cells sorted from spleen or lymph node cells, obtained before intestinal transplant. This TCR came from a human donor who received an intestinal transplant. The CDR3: CASSRWAGQQETQYF. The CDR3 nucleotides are TGCGCCAGCAGCAGATGGGCGGGACAGCAAGAGACCCAGTACTTC.